This T cell receptor (beta chain) is drawn from a study of OX40 agonist ivuxolimab in advanced cancers. On the study more broadly: Intravenous ivuxolimab was administered to patients every 2 weeks at 0.01 to 10 mg/kg. Partial responses were recorded for three patients, including one with hepatocellular carcinoma and two with cutaneous melanoma. Cancers in dose escalation were hepatocellular, melanoma, renal cell and head and neck.

This CDR3 spans 13 amino acids. Germline CDR1 reads SGHDT; CDR2 reads YYEEEE. The V end lost 0 bases, the J end lost 7 bases, and 5 bases lay between the germline ends. Method: immunoSEQ multiplex PCR; TCRdb's copy keeps in-frame clones and lacks some. The sample lists roughly 87,000 clones, around 92% occurring once. The receptor was isolated from an adult with an advanced solid tumor such as melanoma, head and neck, liver or kidney cancer. V is TRBV5-6 and J is TRBJ1-6, with unresolved D. The sample consisted of CD4+ or CD8+ T cells sorted from blood, taken in a trial of the OX40 agonist ivuxolimab. DNA for the CDR3: TGTGCCAGCAGCTTGGGACCCAATTCACCCCTCCACTTT. Translated, it gives CASSLGPNSPLHF. The whole variable domain, remainder taken from reference TRBV5-6 and TRBJ1-6, is DAGVTQSPTHLIKTRGQQVTLRCSPKSGHDTVSWYQQALGQGPQFIFQYYEEEERQRGNFPDRFSGHQFPNYSSELNVNALLLGDSALYLCASSLGPNSPLHFGNGTRLTVT.